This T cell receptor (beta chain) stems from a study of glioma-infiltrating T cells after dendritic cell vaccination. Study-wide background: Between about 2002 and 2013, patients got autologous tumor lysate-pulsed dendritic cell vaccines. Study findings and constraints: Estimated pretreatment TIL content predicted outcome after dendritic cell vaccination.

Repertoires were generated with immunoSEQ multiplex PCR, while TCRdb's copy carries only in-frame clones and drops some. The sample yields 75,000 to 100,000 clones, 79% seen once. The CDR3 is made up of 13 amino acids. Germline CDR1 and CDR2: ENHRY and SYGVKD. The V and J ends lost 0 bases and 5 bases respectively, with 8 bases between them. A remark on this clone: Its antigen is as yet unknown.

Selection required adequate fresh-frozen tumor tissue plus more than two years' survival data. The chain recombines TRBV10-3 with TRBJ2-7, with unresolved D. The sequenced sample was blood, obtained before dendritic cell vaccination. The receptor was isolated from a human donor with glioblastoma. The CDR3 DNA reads TGTGCCATCAGTGAGTCGTATTCTGACGAGCAGTACTTC. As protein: CAISESYSDEQYF.